The rows below give T cell receptor beta chains drawn from one sample of a study of blood T cell repertoires in COVID-19. Produced via immunoSEQ multiplex PCR; TCRdb's table is partial and in-frame only. The sample holds over 300,000 clones, over 75% seen once. The sequenced material came from PBMCs or T cells enriched from blood (not recorded which). The receptors were sampled from a woman aged 18-30 years who had recovered from COVID-19. The CDR3 runs from the conserved cysteine through the conserved F or W. Each record gives: V gene, D gene, CDR3 protein. The D gene is left open where the match is weak.

V: TRBV10-1; D: TRBD2; CDR3: CASSDRVAGSYNEQFF
V: TRBV5-5; D: NA; CDR3: CASSVALADEKLFF
V: TRBV19; D: NA; CDR3: CASSLSGYGYTF
V: TRBV12-3/TRBV12-4; D: TRBD1; CDR3: CASTTGGYNEQFF
V: TRBV5-1; D: TRBD1; CDR3: CASSRRSAGQGSGYTF
V: TRBV5-1; D: NA; CDR3: CASSLASPQGAFF
V: TRBV28; D: TRBD1; CDR3: CASKRTGGGDTQYF
V: TRBV7-8; D: NA; CDR3: CASSLVGNGGFSPLHF
V: TRBV28; D: TRBD1; CDR3: CASNESNRGNTEAFF
V: TRBV9; D: TRBD2; CDR3: CASSAGELAGVDNEQFF
V: TRBV27; D: NA; CDR3: CASSSDIFLGGGELFF
V: TRBV5-6; D: TRBD1; CDR3: CASSLKGAPTGELFF
V: TRBV5-5; D: NA; CDR3: CASSLGLAVRADTQYF
V: TRBV5-1; D: TRBD1; CDR3: CASRGPPNYGYTF
V: TRBV5-1; D: TRBD1; CDR3: CASSSAYRGTNEKLFF
V: TRBV6-6; D: NA; CDR3: CASSTEGGANVLTF
V: TRBV19; D: NA; CDR3: CASSIQGGYEQYF
V: TRBV7-2; D: TRBD1; CDR3: CASSSQGANTGELFF
V: TRBV9; D: TRBD1; CDR3: CASKTGTSGANVLTF
V: TRBV28; D: NA; CDR3: CATGGGSFYGYTF
V: TRBV7-3; D: NA; CDR3: CASSPYLSTDTQYF
V: TRBV27; D: NA; CDR3: CASSTLGHRDGNSPLHF
V: TRBV2; D: NA; CDR3: CASRGSWIRVYGYTF
V: TRBV2; D: NA; CDR3: CASSEGGRAAYEQYF
V: TRBV4-2; D: TRBD1; CDR3: CASSQDRGTGGEKLFF
V: TRBV29-1; D: NA; CDR3: CSAQARNTEAFF
V: TRBV6-5; D: TRBD2; CDR3: CASSYSWSGGWYEQFF
V: TRBV18; D: NA; CDR3: CASSPNGGADTQYF
V: TRBV3-1/TRBV3-2; D: TRBD2; CDR3: CASSRNPTSASSYNEQFF
V: TRBV19; D: TRBD1; CDR3: CASSSPTGIGQYF
V: TRBV5-1; D: TRBD1; CDR3: CASSTGQGRLNTEAFF
V: TRBV3-1/TRBV3-2; D: TRBD2; CDR3: CASSQGSSGSYSYEQYF
V: TRBV2; D: TRBD1; CDR3: CASSQQGNGYTF
V: TRBV28; D: NA; CDR3: CASSHSHYYGYTF
V: TRBV30; D: NA; CDR3: CAWIGRVEAFF
V: TRBV19; D: NA; CDR3: CASSTALNTEAFF
V: TRBV10-1; D: NA; CDR3: CASSSMNTEAFF
V: TRBV6-1; D: NA; CDR3: CASSELSTVRGYTF
V: TRBV29-1; D: TRBD1; CDR3: CSAGPTGVTEAFF
V: TRBV18; D: NA; CDR3: CASSPYLNTEAFF
V: TRBV27; D: NA; CDR3: CASSLGRINTEAFF
V: TRBV28; D: NA; CDR3: CASSPPSFGNTIYF
V: TRBV5-4; D: TRBD1; CDR3: CASSPSGGSNTEAFF
V: TRBV4-1; D: NA; CDR3: CASSPRWGERTDTQYF
V: TRBV19; D: NA; CDR3: CATLSLNEQFF
V: TRBV21-1; D: NA; CDR3: CASSTGGGPSFAGELFF
V: TRBV30; D: TRBD2; CDR3: CAWAPGLAGSNTQYF
V: TRBV12-3/TRBV12-4; D: NA; CDR3: CASSWRTVEKLFF
V: TRBV6-5; D: NA; CDR3: CASSYFTGGRNSPLHF
V: TRBV5-1; D: TRBD2; CDR3: CASSLASLAGEQYF
V: TRBV19; D: TRBD1; CDR3: CASSIRGTGPPEQYF